The clone carrying this T cell receptor (beta chain) was recorded only once. The data derive from a study of blood T cell repertoires in COVID-19. CDR1 is MNHEY, CDR2 SVGAGI, per germline. CDR3 length: 14 amino acids. V gave up 0 bases and J gave up 4 bases; unmatched junction bases: 2. In the original analysis: It was from reference gene primer amplification that nucleated cell counts were estimated. Method: immunoSEQ multiplex PCR; TCRdb's copy keeps in-frame clones and lacks some. The V and J calls and clone size come from that table; D and trimming were worked out from the DNA. The data contain 140,000 or so clones, approximately 84% of them singletons.

The chain links TRBV6-5 to TRBJ2-5; 7 bases line up with TRBD1. Sequencing was carried out using PBMCs or T cells enriched from blood (not recorded which). This receptor was taken from a woman aged 50 to 60 with acute COVID-19. CDR3 in amino acids: CASSYSTGRETQYF. The CDR3 DNA is TGTGCCAGCAGTTACTCGACAGGGCGAGAGACCCAGTACTTC.